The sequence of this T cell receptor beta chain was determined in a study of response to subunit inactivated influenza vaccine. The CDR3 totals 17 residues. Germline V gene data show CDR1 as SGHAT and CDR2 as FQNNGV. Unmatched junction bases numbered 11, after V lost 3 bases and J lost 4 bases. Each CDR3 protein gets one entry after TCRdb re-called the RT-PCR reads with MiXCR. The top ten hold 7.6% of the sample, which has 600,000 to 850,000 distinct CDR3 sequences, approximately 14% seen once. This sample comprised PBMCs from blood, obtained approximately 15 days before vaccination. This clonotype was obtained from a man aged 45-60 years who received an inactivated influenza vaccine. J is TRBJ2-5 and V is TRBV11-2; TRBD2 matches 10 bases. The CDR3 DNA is TGTGCCAGCAGCTTCACAATTAGCGGGAGGCCCAGAGAGACCCAGTACTTC. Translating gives CASSFTISGRPRETQYF.